A selection of T cell receptor beta chains follows, all from one sample in a study of blood T cell repertoires in COVID-19. Profiling relied on immunoSEQ multiplex PCR, and the TCRdb table lists in-frame clones only, not all of them. The repertoire holds about 270,000 clones, approximately 88% seen once, with approximately 1.2% in the top ten. The specimen was PBMCs or T cells enriched from blood (not recorded which). The source is a woman in her thirties or forties with acute COVID-19. Each CDR3 is given with its conserved first and last residue. Fields, in order: J gene, V gene, D gene, clone size, CDR3 length, CDR3 DNA, CDR3 protein. The D gene is left open where the match is weak. Part of the rows lack a size; the others show once, few, many or a class for expanded clones.

TRBJ1-4 TRBV4-1 . . 20 TGCGCCAGCAGCCAAACGTTGACCCCAGGGCGGAGGGTAGCTAATGAAAAACTGTTTTTT CASSQTLTPGRRVANEKLFF
TRBJ1-1 TRBV30 TRBD1 . 16 TGTGCCTGGATTACAGACCAGGCAGGGGGGAGCACTGAAGCTTTCTTT CAWITDQAGGSTEAFF
TRBJ1-6 TRBV7-9 . . 15 TGTGCCAGCAGCGAGGACAGCTCCTATAATTCACCCCTCCACTTT CASSEDSSYNSPLHF
TRBJ1-2 TRBV7-8 TRBD1 once 14 TGTGCCAGCAGCTACCGGGACAGATACTATGGCTACACCTTC CASSYRDRYYGYTF
TRBJ1-4 TRBV15 . . 16 TGTGCCACCAGCAGAGTGTTAAGTCAGGGTTCGGAAAAACTGTTTTTT CATSRVLSQGSEKLFF
TRBJ1-2 TRBV13 . . 15 TGTGCCAGCAGCGCCCCCGGGGGGGGAACGCATGGCTACACCTTC CASSAPGGGTHGYTF
TRBJ2-3 TRBV14 . . 14 TGTGCCAGCAGCCAATCAGGGTGGACAGATACGCAGTATTTT CASSQSGWTDTQYF
TRBJ2-1 TRBV6-5 TRBD2 . 15 TGTGCCTCAAAACCGGGACTAGCGGGAGGGCCGCCGCAGTTCTTC CASKPGLAGGPPQFF
TRBJ1-2 TRBV28 . . 12 TGTGCCAGCAGTTTGGTAGGGAGCGGCTACACCTTC CASSLVGSGYTF
TRBJ2-1 TRBV28 . . 16 TGTGCCAGCAGCACATGGACTGGCAGCTCCTACAATGAGCAGTTCTTC CASSTWTGSSYNEQFF
TRBJ2-1 TRBV5-1 TRBD2 few 14 TGCGCCAGCAGCCGTAGCGGGGCCGGGGACGAGCAGTTCTTC CASSRSGAGDEQFF
TRBJ1-5 TRBV13 TRBD1 . 14 TGTGCCAGCAGCCGACAGGGCGCGGGGCAGCCCCAGCATTTT CASSRQGAGQPQHF
TRBJ1-2 TRBV4-3 TRBD1 once 14 TGCGCCAGCAGCCAGGAGGGACAGGGCGGTGGCTACACCTTC CASSQEGQGGGYTF
TRBJ2-5 TRBV12-5 TRBD2 few 22 TGTGCTAGTGGTTTGGTACTTACGGCGGGGGGGACAGTCCCCTTTCGTCAAGAGACCCAGTACTTC CASGLVLTAGGTVPFRQETQYF
TRBJ1-3 TRBV28 . . 15 TGTGCCAGCCGTTGGGGCCACCCCCCTGGAAACACCATATATTTT CASRWGHPPGNTIYF
TRBJ2-1 TRBV9 . . 15 TGTGCCAGCAGCAAGCGGGCCAGCTCCTACAATGAGCAGTTCTTC CASSKRASSYNEQFF
TRBJ2-2 TRBV27 . . 14 TGTGCCAGCAGTTTGTATAGGGGGGGAGGGGAGCTGTTTTTT CASSLYRGGGELFF
TRBJ1-3 TRBV28 . . 12 TGTGCCAGCAGCCCCACTGGAAACACCATATATTTT CASSPTGNTIYF
TRBJ1-4 TRBV7-9 . . 12 TGTGCCAGCAGCTCCTCGAATGAAAAACTGTTTTTT CASSSSNEKLFF
TRBJ2-1 TRBV10-1 TRBD2 . 14 TGCGCCAGCACACGGGGGGGCTCCTACAATGAGCAGTTCTTC CASTRGGSYNEQFF
TRBJ2-2 TRBV29-1 TRBD1 . 13 TGCAGCGTTGAGGACAGGGTCACCGGGGAGCTGTTTTTT CSVEDRVTGELFF
TRBJ1-2 TRBV28 TRBD1 once 15 TGTGCCAGCAGGCGACAGGGGGCGCTGGACTATGGCTACACCTTC CASRRQGALDYGYTF
TRBJ2-5 TRBV5-6 TRBD1 . 15 TGTGCCAGCAGCCCCAGGGGGCTAGGAGTGGAGACCCAGTACTTC CASSPRGLGVETQYF
TRBJ1-1 TRBV5-6 . . 14 TGTGCCAGCAGACAGAGACCTCGGAACACTGAAGCTTTCTTT CASRQRPRNTEAFF
TRBJ2-1 TRBV7-8 TRBD2 . 19 TGTGCCAGCAGCTTAGCCCCCCGGGGGGGGGCCAGCTCCTACAATGAGCAGTTCTTC CASSLAPRGGASSYNEQFF
TRBJ2-1 TRBV12-3/TRBV12-4 . . 13 TGTGCCAGCAGTTTTTCGAGCGGAAATGAGCAGTTCTTC CASSFSSGNEQFF
TRBJ2-1 TRBV7-9 TRBD2 . 12 TGTGCCAGCAGCGGAGGACTAGAGGAGCAGTTCTTC CASSGGLEEQFF
TRBJ2-1 TRBV4-2 TRBD2 once 17 TGTGCCAGCAGCCAAGATCTCGCTAGCGGGCAATACAATGAGCAGTTCTTC CASSQDLASGQYNEQFF
TRBJ1-1 TRBV19 . . 13 TGTGCCAGTAGTATAGCAGATATGACTGAAGCTTTCTTT CASSIADMTEAFF
TRBJ2-5 TRBV5-4 TRBD2 . 15 TGTGCCAGCAGCTGGATGACTAGCGGTCAAGAGACCCAGTACTTC CASSWMTSGQETQYF
TRBJ2-1 TRBV6-2/TRBV6-3 TRBD1 . 16 TGTGCCAGCAGCCCACACAGGGGATATCGCTACAATGAGCAGTTCTTC CASSPHRGYRYNEQFF
TRBJ2-7 TRBV7-9 . . 14 TGTGCCAGCAGCTTTGGCAGGGGACCCTACGAGCAGTACTTC CASSFGRGPYEQYF
TRBJ2-3 TRBV5-4 TRBD2 . 16 TGTGCCAGCAGCCGGGGAGGGACCACTAGCACAGATACGCAGTATTTT CASSRGGTTSTDTQYF
TRBJ2-2 TRBV3-1/TRBV3-2 . once 15 TGTGCCAGCTGCAACCTCTCAGGGGTAGGCGGGGAGCTGTTTTTT CASCNLSGVGGELFF
TRBJ2-1 TRBV7-2 . . 13 TGTGCCAGCAGCTTAGTGTGGCGGGATGAGCAGTTCTTC CASSLVWRDEQFF
TRBJ2-5 TRBV6-5 . once 14 TGTGCCAGCATTGGGTGGGATCACAGGGAGACCCAGTACTTC CASIGWDHRETQYF
TRBJ1-5 TRBV2 . . 16 TGTGCCAGCAGTGATCAGGGGTCCTATAGCAATCAGCCCCAGCATTTT CASSDQGSYSNQPQHF
TRBJ2-1 TRBV27 TRBD2 . 16 TGTGCCAGCAGTCCAATATGGGGAGGGTCCTACAATGAGCAGTTCTTC CASSPIWGGSYNEQFF
TRBJ2-3 TRBV10-3 TRBD2 . 18 TGTGCCACCCGCGTCAGTGCCGTGGGGGGGGGAAATGGAGATACGCAGTATTTT CATRVSAVGGGNGDTQYF
TRBJ2-4 TRBV3-1/TRBV3-2 . . 17 TGTGCCAGCAGCCAAGAAGTTATCTCGACTGCCGGTAACATTCAGTACTTC CASSQEVISTAGNIQYF
TRBJ1-5 TRBV2 . . 15 TGTGCCAGCAGGCCAGACAGTTATAGCAATCAGCCCCAGCATTTT CASRPDSYSNQPQHF
TRBJ2-1 TRBV5-4 TRBD2 . 16 TGTGCCAGCAGCTTGGCGCTAGCGGCCATTTACAATGAGCAGTTCTTC CASSLALAAIYNEQFF
TRBJ1-2 TRBV12-3/TRBV12-4 . . 12 TGTGCCAGCAGTCCTACAGGGAATGGCTACACCTTC CASSPTGNGYTF
TRBJ1-6 TRBV24-1 . . 15 TGTGCCACCAGTGAATCCGGCAGAGGGGGTTCACCCCTCCACTTT CATSESGRGGSPLHF
TRBJ1-5 TRBV28 . . 14 TGTGCCAGCAGCCTATGGGGGGGCGGGGAGCCCCAGCATTTT CASSLWGGGEPQHF
TRBJ2-7 TRBV6-4 TRBD2 . 17 TGTGCCAGCAGTGACCCCTCGACTAGCGGGAGTCTGCACGAGCAGTACTTC CASSDPSTSGSLHEQYF
TRBJ2-7 TRBV6-1 . . 14 TGTGCCAGCAGTGAATCAGTGTCCTCCTACGAGCAGTACTTC CASSESVSSYEQYF
TRBJ1-4 TRBV11-3 TRBD1 . 16 TGTGCCAGCAGCTTATTTTCCCGGGACAGTAATGAAAAACTGTTTTTT CASSLFSRDSNEKLFF
TRBJ2-1 TRBV4-1 TRBD2 . 20 TGCGCCAGCAGCCAGAGGTCCGGGACTAGCCTTACAAGCTCCTACAATGAGCAGTTCTTC CASSQRSGTSLTSSYNEQFF
TRBJ2-2 TRBV7-7 TRBD1 . 17 TGTGCTAGCAGCTTAGGGTCCGGGACAGAGAACACCGGGGAGCTGTTTTTT CASSLGSGTENTGELFF
TRBJ1-1 TRBV11-3 . . 13 TGTGCCAGCAGCTCCCTAATTGACACTGAAGCTTTCTTT CASSSLIDTEAFF
TRBJ1-2 TRBV19 TRBD1 . 16 TGTGCCAGTCTCGCAGGGGGCCAGGGTCTTAACTATGGCTACACCTTC CASLAGGQGLNYGYTF
TRBJ1-5 TRBV10-1 TRBD1 . 17 TGCGCCAGCTCTTCCTTGGGACAGAAGGCTGGTAATCAGCCCCAGCATTTT CASSSLGQKAGNQPQHF